What follows is one T cell receptor beta chain and its context. From germline, CDR1 is LNHNV and CDR2 YYDKDF (reference sequence). Trimming shortened V by 1 base and J by 4 bases, and 2 bases separated the two germline ends. The CDR3 has 12 amino acids. This specimen comes from a study of TIL therapy for anti-PD-1-resistant metastatic lung cancer. About the research overall: Median tumor PD-L1 proportion score was 6%. By whole-exome sequencing, median non-synonymous tumor mutation burden was roughly 1.4 mutations per megabase.

The immunoSEQ assay was v3. The repertoire was sequenced with immunoSEQ multiplex PCR; TCRdb's copy has only in-frame clones and lacks some. The table records about 18,000 clones, 80% to 90% of them present only once. Time point here: pre-treatment sample, taken before nivolumab and TIL therapy. The sequences come from blood, collected at baseline. The clonotype comes from a person between 25 and 79 years old with non-small cell lung cancer. V is TRBV15 and J is TRBJ1-5; D gene unclear. CDR3 DNA sequence: TGTGCCACCAGCAGAGCTAATCAGCCCCAGCATTTT. Translated, it gives CATSRANQPQHF.